This T cell receptor beta chain emerged from a study of OX40 agonist ivuxolimab in advanced cancers. As for the study in general: Ivuxolimab was delivered to patients intravenously every 2 weeks at doses spanning 0.01 to 10 mg/kg. Under the entry rules, prior anti-PD-1, anti-PD-L1 or anti-CTLA-4 therapy was allowed, and around 40% had some. Partial responses were achieved by three patients: one hepatocellular carcinoma, two cutaneous melanoma.

Assay: immunoSEQ multiplex PCR; the TCRdb copy retains only in-frame clones and omits some. The sample lists about 100,000 clones; approximately 90% were seen once. Regarding this clone: Its target is unknown.

The CDR3 sequence is 14 residues long. The germline CDR1 and CDR2 sequences are MDHEN and SYDVKM. Trimming took 8 bases from V and 9 from J; bases not matched to a gene: 7. Whole-study findings and limits: Patients who responded partially at 0.1-3.0 mg/kg showed clonal expansion ranking among the lowest.

The J gene is TRBJ2-1, the V gene TRBV28; 13 nucleotides align to TRBD2. The sequenced sample was CD4+ or CD8+ T cells sorted from blood, obtained in a trial of the OX40 agonist ivuxolimab. The TCR sequence derives from an adult with an advanced solid tumor such as melanoma, head and neck, liver or kidney cancer. CDR3 nucleotides: TGTGCCAGCGGGACTAGCGGGAACGCGGGTGAGCAGTTCTTC. This sequence encodes CASGTSGNAGEQFF.